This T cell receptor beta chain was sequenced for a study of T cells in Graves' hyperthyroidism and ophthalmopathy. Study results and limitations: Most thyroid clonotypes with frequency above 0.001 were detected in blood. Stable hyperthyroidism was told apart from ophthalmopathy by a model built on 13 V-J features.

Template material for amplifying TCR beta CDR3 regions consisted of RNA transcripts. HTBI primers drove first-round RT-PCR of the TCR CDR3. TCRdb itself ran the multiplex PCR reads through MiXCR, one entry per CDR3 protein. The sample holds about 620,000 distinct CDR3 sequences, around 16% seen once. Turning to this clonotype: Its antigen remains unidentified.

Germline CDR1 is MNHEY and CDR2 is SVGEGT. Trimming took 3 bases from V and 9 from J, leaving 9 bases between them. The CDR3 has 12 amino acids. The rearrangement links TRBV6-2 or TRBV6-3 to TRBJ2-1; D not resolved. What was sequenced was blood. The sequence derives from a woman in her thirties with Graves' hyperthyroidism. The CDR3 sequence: CASSYGESEQFF. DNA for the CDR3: TGTGCCAGCAGTTATGGAGAGAGTGAGCAGTTCTTC.